This TCR beta chain came from a study of beta chain features in type 1 diabetes. Points from the study as a whole: Moderately but significantly shorter TCRB CDR3s were found in Type 1 diabetes patients in all four CD4+ subsets.

Expressed TCRB transcripts were sequenced after all isolated RNA was converted to cDNA. Measured with immunoSEQ multiplex PCR; TCRdb has only the in-frame clones, and not every one. The data show about 120,000 clones, with 15% to 20% seen just once and about 2.4% held by the top ten. The length of the CDR3 is 19 residues. Germline values: CDR1 LGHNA, CDR2 YNFKEQ. Trimming removed 0 bases from V and 2 bases from J; junction bases left unmatched: 11. In regard to this clone: The antigen is undetermined.

The chain carries TRBV4-2 and TRBJ2-3; 10 bases are shared with TRBD2. The receptor comes from a man in his late teens or twenties with type 1 diabetes. The material sequenced was central memory CD4+ T cells from blood. CDR3 protein: CASSQDNWVAGGNTDTQYF. The CDR3, as DNA: TGTGCCAGCAGCCAAGATAACTGGGTAGCGGGGGGTAACACAGATACGCAGTATTTT.